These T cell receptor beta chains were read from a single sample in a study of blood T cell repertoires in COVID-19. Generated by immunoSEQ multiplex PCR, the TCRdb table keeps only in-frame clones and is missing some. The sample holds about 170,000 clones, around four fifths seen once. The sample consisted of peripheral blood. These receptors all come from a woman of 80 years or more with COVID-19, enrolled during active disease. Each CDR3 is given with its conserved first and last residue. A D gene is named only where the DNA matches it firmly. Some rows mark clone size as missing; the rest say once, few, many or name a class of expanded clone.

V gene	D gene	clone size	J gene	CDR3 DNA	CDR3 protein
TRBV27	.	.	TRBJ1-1	TGTGCCAGCAGTTTTAGGAGGGTCTCTGAAGCTTTCTTT	CASSFRRVSEAFF
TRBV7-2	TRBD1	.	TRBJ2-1	TGTGCCAGCAGCCTACAGGGGGCTTCCTACAATGAGCAGTTCTTC	CASSLQGASYNEQFF
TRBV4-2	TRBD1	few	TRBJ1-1	TGTGCCAGCAGCCAGAACTTCGACAGGGTTGGAGCTTTCTTT	CASSQNFDRVGAFF
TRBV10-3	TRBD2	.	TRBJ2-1	TGTGCCATCAGTGATTTGGCGGGAGGGTCCTACAATGAGCAGTTCTTC	CAISDLAGGSYNEQFF
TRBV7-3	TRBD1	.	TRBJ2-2	TGTGCCAGCAGCTTAGAGGGGGCTGATACCGGGGAGCTGTTTTTT	CASSLEGADTGELFF
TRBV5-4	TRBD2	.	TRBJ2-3	TGTGCCAGCAGCTTGGGGAGGAGTAGCGGGGGTAGCACAGATACGCAGTATTTT	CASSLGRSSGGSTDTQYF
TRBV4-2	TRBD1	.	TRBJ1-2	TGTGCCAGCAGCCAAGACGGGGACAGTTATAATGGCTACACCTTC	CASSQDGDSYNGYTF
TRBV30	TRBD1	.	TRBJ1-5	TGTGCCTGCTTAACGGACAGGGGTCAGCCCCAGCATTTT	CACLTDRGQPQHF
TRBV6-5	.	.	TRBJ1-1	TGTGCCAGCAGTCGACGGATGGGCAACCCTGAAGCTTTCTTT	CASSRRMGNPEAFF
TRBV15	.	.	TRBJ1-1	TGTGCCACCAGCAGAGATAGAGCTAGCACTGAAGCTTTCTTT	CATSRDRASTEAFF
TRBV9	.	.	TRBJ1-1	TGTGCCAGCAGCGTAGCACAGAACACTGAAGCTTTCTTT	CASSVAQNTEAFF
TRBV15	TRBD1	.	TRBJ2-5	TGTGCCACCAGCAGAGCCGGGACAGGGGTCCAAGAGACCCAGTACTTC	CATSRAGTGVQETQYF
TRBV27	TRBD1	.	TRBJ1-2	TGTGCCAGCGGGACAGGGCGGGGCTATGGCTACACCTTC	CASGTGRGYGYTF
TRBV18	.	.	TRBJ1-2	TGTGCCAGCTCACCAATATCCCGGGATCCAGCTCAAATGCCCTTC	CASSPISRDPAQMPF
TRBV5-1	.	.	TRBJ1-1	TGCGCCAGCAGCTTGGGTGCGGGCATGAACACTGAAGCTTTCTTT	CASSLGAGMNTEAFF
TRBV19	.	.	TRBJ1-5	TGTGCAAGTAGAAACCTGCTCTATAGCAATCAGCCCCAGCATTTT	CASRNLLYSNQPQHF
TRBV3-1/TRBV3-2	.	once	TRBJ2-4	TGTGCCAGCAGCCAGTCCTGGGAGGACATTCAGTACTTC	CASSQSWEDIQYF
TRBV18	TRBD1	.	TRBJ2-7	TGTGCCAGCTCACCACCGATGGGACAGGGGTACGAGCAGTACTTC	CASSPPMGQGYEQYF
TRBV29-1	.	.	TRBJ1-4	TGCAGCGCCGGGGGGGGCAGGGTGCGTGAAAAACTGTTTTTT	CSAGGGRVREKLFF
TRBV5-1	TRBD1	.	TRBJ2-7	TGCGCCAGCAGCTTGGCGGGACAGGGCTACGAGCAGTACTTC	CASSLAGQGYEQYF
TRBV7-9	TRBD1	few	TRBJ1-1	TGTGCCAGCAGCTCCCTGGGACAGGTCGGGGACACTGAAGCTTTCTTT	CASSSLGQVGDTEAFF
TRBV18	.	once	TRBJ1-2	TGTGCCAGCTCGGCGACAGTCTATTATGGCTACACCTTC	CASSATVYYGYTF
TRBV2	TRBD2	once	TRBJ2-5	TGTGCCAGCAAGTCCTTTGCGGGGGGGGATCAAGAGACCCAGTACTTC	CASKSFAGGDQETQYF
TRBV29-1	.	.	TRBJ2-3	TGCAGCGTGCCCGTCGCAGGGTCTGGGTACACAGATACGCAGTATTTT	CSVPVAGSGYTDTQYF
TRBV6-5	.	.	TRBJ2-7	TGTGCCAGCAGTTACCTCGACAGCTCCTACGAGCAGTACTTC	CASSYLDSSYEQYF
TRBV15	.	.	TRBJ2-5	TGTGCCACCAGCAGAGATGTGGGGGGGACCCAGTACTTC	CATSRDVGGTQYF
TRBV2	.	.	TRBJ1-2	TGTGCCAGCAGTGAACTCGGGGGGGTCGGTGGCTACACCTTC	CASSELGGVGGYTF
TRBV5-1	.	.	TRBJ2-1	TGCGCCAGCAGCTTGATCCCTAGCTCAAATGAGCAGTTCTTC	CASSLIPSSNEQFF
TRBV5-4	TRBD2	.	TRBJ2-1	TGTGCCAGCAGCTTGAGCTCTAGCGGGAGAGGGAATGAGCAGTTCTTC	CASSLSSSGRGNEQFF
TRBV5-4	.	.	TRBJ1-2	TGTGCCAGCAGCTTGGGGCAGGCTTTAATGGGCTACACCTTC	CASSLGQALMGYTF
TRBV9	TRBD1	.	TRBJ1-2	TGTGCCAGCAGCCTAACCCATGGACAGGGTAACTATGGCTACACCTTC	CASSLTHGQGNYGYTF
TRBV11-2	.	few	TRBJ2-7	TGTGCCAGCAGCTTAGAGGTTGCGCTTAATTACGAGCAGTACTTC	CASSLEVALNYEQYF
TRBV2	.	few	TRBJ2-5	TGTGCCAGCATGTGGGCCTTACGAGAGACCCAGTACTTC	CASMWALRETQYF
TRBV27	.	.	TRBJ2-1	TGTGCCAGCAGTCCACGTCTAGCGTCTGCTAATGAGCAGTTCTTC	CASSPRLASANEQFF
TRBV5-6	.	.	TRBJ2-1	TGTGCCAGCAAACCCCTCCGGGACTCTACGGCTGAGCAGTTCTTC	CASKPLRDSTAEQFF
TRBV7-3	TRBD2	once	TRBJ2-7	TGTGCCAGCAGCCCACAAAGCGGGGGCTCCTACGAGCAGTACTTC	CASSPQSGGSYEQYF
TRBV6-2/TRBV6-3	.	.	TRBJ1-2	TGTGCCAGCAGTTACTCAAGGGACACACTGGCTAACTATGGCTACACCTTC	CASSYSRDTLANYGYTF
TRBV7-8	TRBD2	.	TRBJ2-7	TGTGCCAGCAGCCCTACCGGGACTAGCGGGAGGGCCCCGAGCTCCTACGAGCAGTACTTC	CASSPTGTSGRAPSSYEQYF
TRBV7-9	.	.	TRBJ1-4	TGTGCCAGCAGCTTAGTACAGGGATCCGAAAAACTGTTTTTT	CASSLVQGSEKLFF
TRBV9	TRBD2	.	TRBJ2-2	TGTGCCAGCAGCGGGCACACTAGCGGAGCCCTCACCGGGGAGCTGTTTTTT	CASSGHTSGALTGELFF
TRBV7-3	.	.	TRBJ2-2	TGTGCCAGCAGCTTTTTAGGGGAATCGTCCGGGGAGCTGTTTTTT	CASSFLGESSGELFF
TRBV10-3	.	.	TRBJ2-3	TGTGCCATCAGTGAGGGAGCGGAGACCGTCCGGGATACGCAGTATTTT	CAISEGAETVRDTQYF
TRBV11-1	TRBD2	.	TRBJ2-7	TGTGCCAGCAGCCCATATGCGTCGGGAGGGCTCGGCGAGCAGTACTTC	CASSPYASGGLGEQYF
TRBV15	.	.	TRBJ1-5	TGTGCCACCAGCAGAGATGGCAGGGTCCGTAGCAATCAGCCCCAGCATTTT	CATSRDGRVRSNQPQHF
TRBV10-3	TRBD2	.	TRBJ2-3	TGTGCCATCAGTATGACTAGCGGGAGAACAGATACGCAGTATTTT	CAISMTSGRTDTQYF
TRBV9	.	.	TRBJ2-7	TGTGCCAGCAGCGTTGGGACTCGCGGGTACGAGCAGTACTTC	CASSVGTRGYEQYF
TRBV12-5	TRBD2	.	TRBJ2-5	TGTGCTAGTGGTTTGGGAAGACTAGCAGAAGAGACCCAGTACTTC	CASGLGRLAEETQYF
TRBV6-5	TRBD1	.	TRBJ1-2	TGTGCCAGTCGGGACAGGTTGGATGGCTACACCTTC	CASRDRLDGYTF
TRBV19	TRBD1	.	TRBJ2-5	TGTGCCAGTAGCCTCGGACAGGGGGCGGCAGTACGCCCAGAGCCCCAGTACTTC	CASSLGQGAAVRPEPQYF
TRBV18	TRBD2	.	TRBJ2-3	TGTGCCAGCTCACCAGGTAGCGGGAGGGCCCAAGATACGCAGTATTTT	CASSPGSGRAQDTQYF
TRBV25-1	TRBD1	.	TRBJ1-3	TGTGCCAGCAGACGGACAGGGACAGAAGGAAACACCATATATTTT	CASRRTGTEGNTIYF
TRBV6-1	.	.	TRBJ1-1	TGTGCCAGCAGTGAAGCGACTAATCCCACTGAAGCTTTCTTT	CASSEATNPTEAFF
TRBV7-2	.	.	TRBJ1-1	TGTGCCAGCAGCAGCAGACAGAGTTCCACTGAAGCTTTCTTT	CASSSRQSSTEAFF
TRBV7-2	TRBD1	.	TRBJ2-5	TGTGCCAGCAGCTTCTCGACAGGGGAGGAGACCCAGTACTTC	CASSFSTGEETQYF
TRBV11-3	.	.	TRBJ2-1	TGTGCCAGCAGCGGAAAGTCGGGGAATGAGCAGTTCTTC	CASSGKSGNEQFF
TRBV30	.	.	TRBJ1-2	TGTGCCTGGAGTGCCGGACCTATGTGGGGAGATAACTATGGCTACACCTTC	CAWSAGPMWGDNYGYTF
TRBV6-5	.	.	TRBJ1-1	TGTGCCAGCAGTCCTTGGACGGGAGACACTGAAGCTTTCTTT	CASSPWTGDTEAFF
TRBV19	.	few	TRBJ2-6	TGTGCCAGTAGGCGAACAGGGTCGGGATCTGGGGCCAACGTCCTGACTTTC	CASRRTGSGSGANVLTF